The 28 T cell receptor beta chains below all came from one sample that was sequenced in a study of blood T cell repertoires in COVID-19. Only in-frame clones appear in the TCRdb table, and some are missing; sequencing was by immunoSEQ multiplex PCR. The repertoire holds about 200,000 clones, with approximately 85% as singletons. Sequencing input: peripheral blood. The receptors stem from a human donor with active or convalescent COVID-19. The donor label of this sample is uncertain.

This clone was recorded only once. The chain has TRBV7-2 and TRBJ2-1; 9 nucleotides align to TRBD2. Germline-derived CDR1 and CDR2 are SGHTA and FQGNSA. With V trimmed by 4 bases and J by 7 bases, 8 bases remained unmatched. The CDR3 is made up of 15 amino acids. The CDR3 nucleotides are TGTGCCAGCAGCTCCACGGGACTAGCATGGAATGAGCAGTTCTTC. Protein sequence: CASSSTGLAWNEQFF.

This clone was seen once. The chain couples TRBV7-2 to TRBJ2-5; 13 nucleotides align to TRBD2. Germline V gene data show CDR1 as SGHTA and CDR2 as FQGNSA. CDR3 length: 18 residues. J lost 5 bases, V lost 3 bases, and 12 bases had no gene match. The CDR3 region is CASSLLWTSGRIVETQYF. The CDR3 bases are TGTGCCAGCAGCTTGCTGTGGACTAGCGGGAGAATTGTGGAGACCCAGTACTTC.

This clone has only one observation. V is TRBV14 and J is TRBJ2-2; TRBD1 matches at 12 bases. Per the germline V gene, CDR1 is SGHDN and CDR2 is FVKESK. V gave up 3 bases and J gave up 6 bases; unmatched junction bases: 2. The CDR3 runs 15 residues. The CDR3 loop reads CASSHGTGGPGELFF. CDR3 coding DNA: TGTGCCAGCAGCCACGGGACAGGGGGCCCCGGGGAGCTGTTTTTT.

The chain recombines TRBV5-1 with TRBJ2-6, with 8 positions matching TRBD1. J was trimmed by 0 bases and V by 1 base; bases with no gene match: 6. The length of the CDR3 is 18 residues. Germline assignment: CDR1 SGHRS and CDR2 YFSETQ. CDR3 sequence (DNA): TGCGCCAGCAGCTTGCTTGGGACAGGTTCCTCTGGGGCCAACGTCCTGACTTTC. It codes for CASSLLGTGSSGANVLTF.

The chain carries TRBV21-1 and TRBJ1-1; the table's D call, TRBD1, has no DNA check behind it. TRBV21-1 is a recognized pseudogene. The CDR3 consists of 16 residues. The chain's CDR3 is CASSKENRGLITEAFF. In DNA form, the CDR3 reads TGTGCCAGCAGCAAAGAGAACAGGGGACTGATCACTGAAGCTTTCTTT.

J is TRBJ1-1 and V is TRBV4-3; no clear D. V lost 0 bases and J 0 bases, leaving 20 bases between the germline ends. This CDR3 region has 19 residues. Germline V gene sequence: CDR1 LGHNA, CDR2 YSLEER. Here the CDR3 reads CASSQEPPARSSLNTEAFF. The CDR3 nucleotides read TGCGCCAGCAGCCAAGAGCCCCCCGCACGGTCCTCATTGAACACTGAAGCTTTCTTT.

CDR3 sequence reads: CASRLGYSNNSPLHF. CDR3 DNA: TGTGCCAGCAGACTGGGTTACAGCAATAATTCACCCCTCCACTTT. J is TRBJ1-6 and V is TRBV27, with D unresolved. Trimming took 6 bases from V and 5 from J, leaving 14 bases between them. The CDR3 is made up of 15 amino acids. Germline CDR1 and CDR2: MNHEY and SMNVEV (reference sequence).

The rearrangement joins TRBV7-9 to TRBJ2-3; D uncertain. CDR3 length: 15 residues. The V and J ends lost 2 bases and 5 bases respectively, with 14 bases between them. Germline V gene data show CDR1 as SEHNR and CDR2 as FQNEAQ (reference sequence). The CDR3 loop reads CASSLKSSWLDTQYF. CDR3 coding DNA: TGTGCCAGCAGCTTAAAGAGCTCCTGGTTAGATACGCAGTATTTT.

Points on this clone: The same CDR3 is also encoded by other DNA sequences in this sample. The chain carries TRBV28 and TRBJ2-4, with 8 bases fitting TRBD2. CDR3 length: 15 residues. Looked up from germline, CDR1 is MDHEN and CDR2 is SYDVKM. V shed 5 bases and J 8 bases; nucleotides not matched to a gene: 11. For the CDR3, the DNA is TGTGCCAGCAGTAACGGGGGGGCCATTGGGGACATTCAGTACTTC. Protein product: CASSNGGAIGDIQYF.

The rearrangement joins TRBV29-1 to TRBJ2-4; a possible D gene is TRBD2 (5 bases). Germline V gene lookup returns CDR1 SQVTM and CDR2 ANQGSEA. Between the trimmed V and J ends, which lost 5 bases and 0 bases, there was a span of 11 bases. The CDR3 is made up of 14 amino acids. The CDR3 DNA follows: TGCAGCGTTCTCGGGGAAGTAGCCAAAAACATTCAGTACTTC. It is translated as CSVLGEVAKNIQYF.

The CDR3, as DNA: TGTGCCAGCAGCCATGAGACTAGCGGGAGATTGATCGACGAGCAGTACTTC. Amino acid sequence: CASSHETSGRLIDEQYF. The gene calls are TRBV4-2 and TRBJ2-7, with 12 bases matching TRBD2. CDR3 length: 17 amino acids. V lost 3 bases, J lost 5 bases, and 11 bases stayed unmatched. The germline V gene encodes CDR1 LGHNA and CDR2 YNFKEQ.

The gene calls are TRBV5-1 and TRBJ1-5, with D uncertain. The CDR3 loop spans 14 amino acids. Per germline, CDR1 SGHRS and CDR2 YFSETQ. With 0 bases removed from V and 2 bases from J, the gap between germline ends came to 6 bases. In DNA, the CDR3 is TGCGCCAGCAGCTTGGTCGGGGGCAATCAGCCCCAGCATTTT. Protein: CASSLVGGNQPQHF.

The rearrangement uses TRBV11-3 and TRBJ2-1, with 7 bases that match TRBD2. V dropped 8 bases and J dropped 6; count of bases not matched to a gene: 7. The CDR3 is 13 amino acids. The germline V gene has CDR1 SGHNT and CDR2 YENEEA. The CDR3 nucleotides are TGTGCCAGCCTCCTGGGGACTACCAATGAGCAGTTCTTC. It yields the protein CASLLGTTNEQFF.

V is TRBV10-1 and J is TRBJ1-6; the match to TRBD1 covers 8 bases. This CDR3 is built from 14 residues. Germline loops: CDR1 WNHNN, CDR2 SYGVQD (reference sequence). With V trimmed by 10 bases and J by 1 base, 3 bases remained unmatched. The CDR3 DNA follows: TGCGCCACCCGGACAGGGTCCTATAATTCACCCCTCCACTTT. Translating gives CATRTGSYNSPLHF.

This clone was seen a single time. This chain connects TRBV14 to TRBJ1-3; no definite D call. The CDR3 sequence is 16 residues long. Germline V lookup: CDR1 SGHDN, CDR2 FVKESK. Trimming pared 0 bases from V and 0 bases from J, leaving 9 bases between. CDR3 region: CASSQDNQFSGNTIYF. The DNA of the CDR3 is TGTGCCAGCAGCCAAGATAATCAGTTCTCTGGAAACACCATATATTTT.

The V gene is TRBV24-1, the J gene TRBJ1-5; possibly TRBD1 for D (6 bases). Trimming stripped 3 bases from V and 9 bases from J, with 14 bases between. CDR1 is KGHDR, CDR2 SFDVKD, per germline. CDR3 length: 14 residues. The DNA for the CDR3 is TGTGCCACCAGTGATGCAGGGGAGATCTCGCCCCAGCATTTT. It codes for CATSDAGEISPQHF.

The chain links TRBV5-4 to TRBJ2-1, with a tentative D call TRBD2 (5 bases). CDR3 size: 15 residues. Per germline, CDR1 SGHNT and CDR2 YYREEE (reference sequence). Trimming shortened V by 3 bases and J by 2 bases, and 12 bases separated the two germline ends. The CDR3 DNA reads as TGTGCCAGCAGCTCAACGGGTAGCGCCTACAATGAGCAGTTCTTC. It specifies CASSSTGSAYNEQFF. Drawing the rest from reference TRBV5-4 and TRBJ2-1, the complete variable domain is ETGVTQSPTHLIKTRGQQVTLRCSSQSGHNTVSWYQQALGQGPQFIFQYYREEENGRGNFPPRFSGLQFPNYSSELNVNALELDDSALYLCASSSTGSAYNEQFFGPGTRLTVL.

This rearrangement joins TRBV18 to TRBJ1-2; D remains unclear. The CDR3 is 14 residues long. Germline lookup yields CDR1 KGHSH and CDR2 LQKENI. V lost 2 bases and J 1 base, leaving 8 bases between the germline ends. The CDR3 reads CASSPSGINYGYTF. The CDR3 bases are TGTGCCAGCTCACCATCGGGTATTAACTATGGCTACACCTTC.

The chain uses TRBV7-9 and TRBJ2-7, with 9 bases matching TRBD2. The V gene's germline CDR1 is SEHNR and CDR2 FQNEAQ (reference sequence). The CDR3 covers 17 residues. Trimming cost V 4 bases and J 3 bases; bases outside gene matches: 13. The CDR3: CASSSPLLAGTFYEQYF. For the CDR3, the DNA is TGTGCCAGCAGCTCTCCTCTTCTAGCGGGGACTTTCTACGAGCAGTACTTC.

The chain carries TRBV28 and TRBJ2-2, with 9 bases identical to TRBD1. The V segment lost 6 bases and the J segment 6 bases; nucleotides outside the gene matches: 8. The length of the CDR3 is 15 residues. Germline-derived CDR1 and CDR2 are MDHEN and SYDVKM. The CDR3 protein is CASRLQGAVAGELFF. The CDR3 nucleotides are TGTGCCAGCAGGCTACAGGGGGCAGTGGCCGGGGAGCTGTTTTTT. The full variable domain, with the rest looked up from reference TRBV28 and TRBJ2-2, is DVKVTQSSRYLVKRTGEKVFLECVQDMDHENMFWYRQDPGLGLRLIYFSYDVKMKEKGDIPEGYSVSREKKERFSLILESASTNQTSMYLCASRLQGAVAGELFFGEGSRLTVL.

V and J are TRBV6-5 and TRBJ2-5; TRBD2 is a possible D gene (6 bases). This CDR3 comprises 13 residues. Germline CDR1 is MNHEY and CDR2 is SVGAGI. The ends were cut back, 6 bases at V and 5 bases at J, with 13 bases in the middle. The CDR3 DNA is TGTGCCAGCAGCCCAGAACGGGGGGAGACCCAGTACTTC. This gives the protein CASSPERGETQYF.

The chain carries TRBV6-2 or TRBV6-3 and TRBJ1-2; 7 bases are shared with TRBD1. After removal of 4 bases from V and 5 bases from J, the junction contained 1 base not matched to a gene. Per germline, CDR1 MNHEY and CDR2 SVGEGT. The CDR3 contains 12 residues. The CDR3 is CASSLQGYGYTF. The CDR3 region has the DNA TGTGCCAGCAGTTTACAGGGGTATGGCTACACCTTC.

The J gene is TRBJ1-1, the V gene TRBV10-3; no definite D call. The CDR3 has 12 amino acids. Per germline, CDR1 ENHRY and CDR2 SYGVKD. The V end lost 6 bases, the J end lost 6 bases, and 11 bases lay between the germline ends. CDR3 loop: CAIRGLEAEAFF. Written as DNA, the CDR3 is TGTGCCATCAGAGGACTCGAGGCTGAAGCTTTCTTT.

This clone was observed a single time. V is TRBV5-5 and J is TRBJ1-3; D is unresolved. The V end was cut by 1 base, the J end by 0 bases, with 8 bases between. This CDR3 has 15 amino acids. Germline V lookup: CDR1 SGHKS, CDR2 YYEKEE (reference sequence). CDR3 loop: CASSLFRNSGNTIYF. In DNA form, the CDR3 reads TGTGCCAGCAGCTTGTTCAGGAACTCTGGAAACACCATATATTTT.

V usage is TRBV9 and J usage is TRBJ1-3; 8 bases agree with TRBD1. The germline V gene has CDR1 SGDLS and CDR2 YYNGEE. The CDR3 length is 15 residues. V lost 7 bases to trimming and J lost 2 bases; unmatched junction nucleotides: 8. The CDR3 loop reads CASGSGGAAGNTIYF. The CDR3 DNA reads as TGTGCCAGCGGCTCAGGGGGCGCGGCTGGAAACACCATATATTTT. The full variable domain, in which reference TRBV9 and TRBJ1-3 provide the parts outside the CDR3, is DSGVTQTPKHLITATGQRVTLRCSPRSGDLSVYWYQQSLDQGLQFLIQYYNGEERAKGNILERFSAQQFPDLHSELNLSSLELGDSALYFCASGSGGAAGNTIYFGEGSWLTVV.

The rearrangement links TRBV5-1 to TRBJ2-2, with D possibly TRBD1 on 6 matching bases. There are 17 residues in the CDR3. From germline, CDR1 is SGHRS and CDR2 YFSETQ. V shed 1 base and J shed 0 bases, with 13 bases lying between them. In DNA, the CDR3 is TGCGCCAGCAGCTTGCTCTCCGGGACAACGAACACCGGGGAGCTGTTTTTT. Its translation: CASSLLSGTTNTGELFF.

J is TRBJ2-6 and V is TRBV2; TRBD2 matches 10 bases. Germline-derived CDR1 and CDR2 are SNHLY and FYNNEI. This CDR3 spans 19 amino acids. The V gene end was trimmed by 6 bases and the J gene end by 1 base; junction bases not matched to a gene: 12. The CDR3 is CASRGLAGARSSGANVLTF. CDR3 bases: TGTGCCAGCAGGGGCCTAGCGGGAGCACGCTCTTCTGGGGCCAACGTCCTGACTTTC.

This clone is a singleton in its sample. The chain combines TRBV27 with TRBJ1-2; 10 nucleotides match TRBD1. CDR1 is MNHEY and CDR2 is SMNVEV in the germline V gene (reference sequence). With 6 bases clipped from V and 4 bases from J, the junction kept 8 bases outside the gene matches. The CDR3 extends over 15 amino acids. CDR3 loop: CASSPSDRGAYGYTF. The CDR3 DNA is TGTGCCAGCAGCCCTTCGGACAGGGGGGCCTATGGCTACACCTTC.